This TCR beta chain emerged from a study of beta chain features in type 1 diabetes. Broader study findings: Moderately but significantly shorter TCRB CDR3s were found in Type 1 diabetes patients in all four CD4+ subsets.

The table lists this clone with a few counts. Its target is unknown. Every bit of the isolated RNA underwent reverse transcription, so sequencing read expressed TCRB transcripts. Some clones are missing from TCRdb's copy, which holds only in-frame ones; the method was immunoSEQ multiplex PCR. The sample comprises around 160,000 clones, around 63% of which are singletons, and about 0.081% rests with the top ten. Naive, central memory, regulatory and stem cell-like memory cells within the CD4+ compartment were sorted using CD45RO/CCR7/CD25/CD127/CD95/CD27. Germline CDR1 reads SGHRS; CDR2 reads YFSETQ. Trimming left V 4 bases short and J 1 base short, with 3 bases between. The CDR3 spans 11 residues.

The chain couples TRBV5-1 to TRBJ2-7; D remains ambiguous. Input material: naive CD4+ T cells from blood. The sequence came from a man younger than 45 with type 1 diabetes. CDR3 bases: TGCGCCAGCAGCGGATCCTACGAGCAGTACTTC. It translates to CASSGSYEQYF.